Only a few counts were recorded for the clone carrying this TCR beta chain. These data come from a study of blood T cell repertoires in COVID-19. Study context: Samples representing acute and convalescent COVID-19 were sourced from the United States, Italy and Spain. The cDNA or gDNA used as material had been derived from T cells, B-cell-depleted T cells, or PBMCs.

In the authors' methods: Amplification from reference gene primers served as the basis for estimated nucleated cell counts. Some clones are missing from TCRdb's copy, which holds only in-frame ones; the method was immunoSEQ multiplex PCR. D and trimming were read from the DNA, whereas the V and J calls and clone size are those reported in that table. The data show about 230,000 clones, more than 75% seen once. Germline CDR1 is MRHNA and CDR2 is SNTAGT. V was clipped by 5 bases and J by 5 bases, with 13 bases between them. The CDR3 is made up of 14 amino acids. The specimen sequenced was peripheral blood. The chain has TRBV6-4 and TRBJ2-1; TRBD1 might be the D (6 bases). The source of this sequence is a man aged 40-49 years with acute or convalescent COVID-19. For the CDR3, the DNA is TGTGCCAGCAGTAAGGGGGACGGACACAATGAGCAGTTCTTC. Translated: CASSKGDGHNEQFF.